This entry features one T cell receptor (beta chain) sequence. Its cognate antigen is unknown. Compared with germline, one end of the junction differs, possibly owing to a read error. This entry belongs to a study of T cells in Graves' hyperthyroidism and ophthalmopathy. Patients aged 18 to 65 with hyperthyroidism were newly diagnosed, with duration under 2 months. RNA transcripts gave rise to amplified TCR beta CDR3 regions. The TCR CDR3 was amplified in a first-round RT-PCR using the HTBI primer set. MiXCR, run by TCRdb on the multiplex PCR reads, gives a single entry per CDR3 protein. The data contain tens of thousands of distinct CDR3 sequences, 49% of them singletons. Study outcomes and limitations: Ophthalmopathy prediction by the model preceded onset by a median roughly 6.3 months.

Specimen: blood. This receptor was identified in a woman in her forties or fifties with Graves' hyperthyroidism that later progressed to Graves' ophthalmopathy.

CDR3 loop: CASVQGGTQYF. The CDR3 bases are TGTGCCAGCGTGCAGGGAGGGACCCAATACTTC. The chain links TRBV6-1 to TRBJ2-5; 7 bases agree with TRBD2. Germline V gives CDR1 MNHNS, CDR2 SASEGT. The length of the CDR3 is 11 residues.